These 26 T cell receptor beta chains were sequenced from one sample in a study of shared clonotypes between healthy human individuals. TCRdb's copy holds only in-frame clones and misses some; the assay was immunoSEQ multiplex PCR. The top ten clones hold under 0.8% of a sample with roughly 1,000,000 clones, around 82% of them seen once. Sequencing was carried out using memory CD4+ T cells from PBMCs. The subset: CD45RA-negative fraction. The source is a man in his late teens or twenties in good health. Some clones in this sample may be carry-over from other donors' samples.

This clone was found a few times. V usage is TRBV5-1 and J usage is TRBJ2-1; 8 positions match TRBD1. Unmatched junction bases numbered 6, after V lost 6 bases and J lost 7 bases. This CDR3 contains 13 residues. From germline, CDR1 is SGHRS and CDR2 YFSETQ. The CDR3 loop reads CASIETGANEQFF. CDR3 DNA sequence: TGCGCCAGCATTGAGACAGGGGCGAATGAGCAGTTCTTC.

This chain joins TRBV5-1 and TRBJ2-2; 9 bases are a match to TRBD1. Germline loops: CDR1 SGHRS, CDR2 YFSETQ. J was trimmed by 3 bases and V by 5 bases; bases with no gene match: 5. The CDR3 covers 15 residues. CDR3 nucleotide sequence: TGCGCCAGCAGGGACAGGGGTCCCCACACCGGGGAGCTGTTTTTT. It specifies CASRDRGPHTGELFF. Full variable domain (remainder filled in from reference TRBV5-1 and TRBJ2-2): KAGVTQTPRYLIKTRGQQVTLSCSPISGHRSVSWYQQTPGQGLQFLFEYFSETQRNKGNFPGRFSGRQFSNSRSEMNVSTLELGDSALYLCASRDRGPHTGELFFGEGSRLTVL.

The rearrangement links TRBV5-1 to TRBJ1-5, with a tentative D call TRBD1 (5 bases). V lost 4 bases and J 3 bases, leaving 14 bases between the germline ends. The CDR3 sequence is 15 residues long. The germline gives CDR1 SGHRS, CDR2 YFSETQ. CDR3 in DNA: TGCGCCAGCAGCCTCAACGGGGGTCTCAATCAGCCCCAGCATTTT. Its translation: CASSLNGGLNQPQHF.

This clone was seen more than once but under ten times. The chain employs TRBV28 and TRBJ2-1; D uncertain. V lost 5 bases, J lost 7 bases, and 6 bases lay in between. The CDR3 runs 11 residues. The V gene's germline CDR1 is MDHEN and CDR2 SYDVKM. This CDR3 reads CASSVINEQFF. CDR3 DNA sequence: TGTGCCAGCAGTGTTATAAATGAGCAGTTCTTC.

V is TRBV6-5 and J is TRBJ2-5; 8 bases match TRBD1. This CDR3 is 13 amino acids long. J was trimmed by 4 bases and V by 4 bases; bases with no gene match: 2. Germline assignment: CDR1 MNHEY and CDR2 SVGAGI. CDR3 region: CASSLDRVETQYF. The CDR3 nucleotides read TGTGCCAGCAGTTTGGACAGGGTAGAGACCCAGTACTTC.

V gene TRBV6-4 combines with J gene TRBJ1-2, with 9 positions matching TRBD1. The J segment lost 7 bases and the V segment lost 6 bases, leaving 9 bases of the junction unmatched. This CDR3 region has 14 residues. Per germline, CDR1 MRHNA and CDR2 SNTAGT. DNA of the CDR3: TGTGCCAGCAGGCCCACAGGGGGCTTGAGTGGCTACACCTTC. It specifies CASRPTGGLSGYTF.

The chain's CDR3 is CASSLGTSGTHGELFF. Here the CDR3 DNA reads TGCGCCAGCAGCTTGGGGACTAGCGGGACCCATGGGGAGCTGTTTTTT. The chain uses TRBV5-1 and TRBJ2-2; 12 bases agree with TRBD2. This CDR3 is built from 16 residues. CDR1 and CDR2 from the germline V gene are SGHRS and YFSETQ. V lost 0 bases to trimming and J lost 8 bases; unmatched junction nucleotides: 5.

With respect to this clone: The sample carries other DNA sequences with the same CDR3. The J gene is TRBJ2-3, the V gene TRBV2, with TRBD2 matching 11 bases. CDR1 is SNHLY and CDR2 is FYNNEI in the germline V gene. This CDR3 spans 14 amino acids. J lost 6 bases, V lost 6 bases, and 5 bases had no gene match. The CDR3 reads CASRTSGSTDTQYF. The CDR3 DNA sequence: TGTGCCAGCAGAACTAGCGGGAGTACCGATACGCAGTATTTT.

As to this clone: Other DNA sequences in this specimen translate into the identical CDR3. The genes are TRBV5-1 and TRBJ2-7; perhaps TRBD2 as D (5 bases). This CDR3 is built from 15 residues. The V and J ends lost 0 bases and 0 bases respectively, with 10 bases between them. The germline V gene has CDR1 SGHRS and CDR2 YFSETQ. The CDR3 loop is CASSLVAGPSYEQYF. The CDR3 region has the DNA TGCGCCAGCAGCTTGGTCGCGGGTCCCTCCTACGAGCAGTACTTC.

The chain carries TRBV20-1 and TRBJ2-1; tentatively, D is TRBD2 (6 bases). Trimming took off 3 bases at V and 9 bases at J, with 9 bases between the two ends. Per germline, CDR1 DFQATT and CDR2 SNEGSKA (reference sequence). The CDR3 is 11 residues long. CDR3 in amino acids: CSASRAGEQFF. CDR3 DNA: TGCAGTGCTAGCCGAGCGGGTGAGCAGTTCTTC.

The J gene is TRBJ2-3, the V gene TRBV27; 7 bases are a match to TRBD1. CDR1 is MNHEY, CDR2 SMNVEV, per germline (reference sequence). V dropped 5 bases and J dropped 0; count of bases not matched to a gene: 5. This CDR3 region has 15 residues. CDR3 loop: CASSPRTGSTDTQYF. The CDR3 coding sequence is TGTGCCAGCAGTCCCCGGACAGGCAGCACAGATACGCAGTATTTT.

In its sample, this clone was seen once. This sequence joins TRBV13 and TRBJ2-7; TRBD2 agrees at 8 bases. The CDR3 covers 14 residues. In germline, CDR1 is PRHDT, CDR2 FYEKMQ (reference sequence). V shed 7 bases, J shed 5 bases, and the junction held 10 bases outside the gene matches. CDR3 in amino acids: CASTNSGGNNEQYF. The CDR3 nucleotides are TGTGCCAGCACCAACTCGGGAGGGAATAACGAGCAGTACTTC.

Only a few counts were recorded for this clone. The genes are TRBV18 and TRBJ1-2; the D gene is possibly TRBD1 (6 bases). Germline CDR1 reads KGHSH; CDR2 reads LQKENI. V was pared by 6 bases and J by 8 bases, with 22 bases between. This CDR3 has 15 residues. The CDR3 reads CASSPNRDGGSGYTF. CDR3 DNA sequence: TGTGCCAGCTCCCCTAACAGGGACGGCGGAAGCGGCTACACCTTC.

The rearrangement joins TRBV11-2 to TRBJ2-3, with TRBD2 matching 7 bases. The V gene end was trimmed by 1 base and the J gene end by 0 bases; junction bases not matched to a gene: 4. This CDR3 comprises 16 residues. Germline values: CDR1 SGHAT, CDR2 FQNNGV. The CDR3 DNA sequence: TGTGCCAGCAGCTTAGTGGCGGGAGTTAGCACAGATACGCAGTATTTT. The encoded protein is CASSLVAGVSTDTQYF.

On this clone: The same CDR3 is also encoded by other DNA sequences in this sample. CDR3 nucleotides: TGTGCCAGCAGTGAAGTCACAGATACGCAGTATTTT. The encoded protein is CASSEVTDTQYF. This rearrangement joins TRBV6-1 to TRBJ2-3, with D hard to call. The CDR3 consists of 12 residues. Trimming cost V 1 base and J 2 bases, with 1 base left between them. CDR1 is MNHNS, CDR2 SASEGT, per germline.

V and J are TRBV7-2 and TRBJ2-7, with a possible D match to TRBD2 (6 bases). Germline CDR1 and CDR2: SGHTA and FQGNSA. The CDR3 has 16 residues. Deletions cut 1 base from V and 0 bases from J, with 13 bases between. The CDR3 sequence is CASSLGAGRSSYEQYF. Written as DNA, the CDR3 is TGTGCCAGCAGCTTAGGGGCAGGGAGGAGCTCCTACGAGCAGTACTTC.

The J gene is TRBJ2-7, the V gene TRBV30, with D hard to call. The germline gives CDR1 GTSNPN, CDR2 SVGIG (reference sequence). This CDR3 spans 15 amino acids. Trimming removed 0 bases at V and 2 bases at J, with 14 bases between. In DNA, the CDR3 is TGTGCCTGGAGTGTAGGGCCAGAGCTGACCTACGAGCAGTACTTC. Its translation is CAWSVGPELTYEQYF.

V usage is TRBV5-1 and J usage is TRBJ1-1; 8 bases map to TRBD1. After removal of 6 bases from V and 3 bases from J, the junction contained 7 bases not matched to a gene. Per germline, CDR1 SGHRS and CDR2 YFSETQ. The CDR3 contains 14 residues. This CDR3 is CASNTQGAHTEAFF. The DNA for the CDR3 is TGCGCCAGCAACACCCAGGGGGCGCACACTGAAGCTTTCTTT.

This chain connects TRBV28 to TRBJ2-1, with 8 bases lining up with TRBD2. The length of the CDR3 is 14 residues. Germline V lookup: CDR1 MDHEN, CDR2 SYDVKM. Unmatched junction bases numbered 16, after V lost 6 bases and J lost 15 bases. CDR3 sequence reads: CASREGSGMRSLFF. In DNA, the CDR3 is TGTGCCAGCAGGGAGGGTAGCGGGATGCGGAGCCTGTTCTTC.

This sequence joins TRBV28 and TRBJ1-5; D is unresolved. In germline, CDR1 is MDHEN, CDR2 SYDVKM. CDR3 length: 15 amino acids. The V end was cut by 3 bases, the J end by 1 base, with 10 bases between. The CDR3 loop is CASSLVGMSNQPQHF. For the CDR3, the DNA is TGTGCCAGCAGTTTGGTAGGGATGAGCAATCAGCCCCAGCATTTT.

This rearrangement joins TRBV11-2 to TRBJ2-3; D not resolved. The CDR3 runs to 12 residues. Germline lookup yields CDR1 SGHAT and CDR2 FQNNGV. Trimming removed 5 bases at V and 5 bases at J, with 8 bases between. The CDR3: CASSPSQDTQYF. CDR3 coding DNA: TGTGCCAGCAGCCCATCCCAAGATACGCAGTATTTT. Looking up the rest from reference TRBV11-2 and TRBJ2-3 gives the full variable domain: EAGVAQSPRYKIIEKRQSVAFWCNPISGHATLYWYQQILGQGPKLLIQFQNNGVVDDSQLPKDRFSAERLKGVDSTLKIQPAKLEDSAVYLCASSPSQDTQYFGPGTRLTVL.

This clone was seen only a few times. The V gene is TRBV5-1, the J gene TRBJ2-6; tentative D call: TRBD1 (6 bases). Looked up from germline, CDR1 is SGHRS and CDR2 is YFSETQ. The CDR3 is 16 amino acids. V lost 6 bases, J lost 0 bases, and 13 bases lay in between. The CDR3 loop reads CASTGTISSGANVLTF. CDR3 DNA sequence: TGCGCCAGCACCGGGACAATAAGCTCTGGGGCCAACGTCCTGACTTTC. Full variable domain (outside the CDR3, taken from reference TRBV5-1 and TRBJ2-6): KAGVTQTPRYLIKTRGQQVTLSCSPISGHRSVSWYQQTPGQGLQFLFEYFSETQRNKGNFPGRFSGRQFSNSRSEMNVSTLELGDSALYLCASTGTISSGANVLTFGAGSRLTVL.

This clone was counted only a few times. The CDR3 protein is CASSTIKETQYF. The CDR3 DNA sequence: TGTGCCAGCAGTACTATTAAAGAGACCCAGTACTTC. The gene calls are TRBV6-1 and TRBJ2-5; D ambiguous. There are 12 residues in the CDR3. V shed 5 bases and J shed 3 bases, with 7 bases lying between them. The V gene's germline CDR1 is MNHNS and CDR2 SASEGT.

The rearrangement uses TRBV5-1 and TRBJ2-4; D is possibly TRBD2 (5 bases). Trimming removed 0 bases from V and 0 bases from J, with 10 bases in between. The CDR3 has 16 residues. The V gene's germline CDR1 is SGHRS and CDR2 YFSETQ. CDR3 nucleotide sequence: TGCGCCAGCAGCTTGGCGGGGTCCCTAGCCAAAAACATTCAGTACTTC. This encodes CASSLAGSLAKNIQYF.

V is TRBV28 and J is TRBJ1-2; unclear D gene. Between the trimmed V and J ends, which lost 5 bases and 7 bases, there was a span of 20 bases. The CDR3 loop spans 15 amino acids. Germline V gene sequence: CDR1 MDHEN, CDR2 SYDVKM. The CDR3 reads CASSPSPPQVAGYTF. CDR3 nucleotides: TGTGCCAGCAGTCCGAGCCCCCCGCAGGTGGCTGGCTACACCTTC.

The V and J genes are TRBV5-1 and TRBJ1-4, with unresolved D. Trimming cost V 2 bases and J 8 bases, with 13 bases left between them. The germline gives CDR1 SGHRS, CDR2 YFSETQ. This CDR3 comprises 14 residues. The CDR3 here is CASSLANTREKLFF. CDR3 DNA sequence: TGCGCCAGCAGCTTAGCGAACACCAGAGAAAAACTGTTTTTT.